Listed below are T cell receptor beta chains from one sample, sequenced in a study of T cells expressing NK-cell markers. TCRdb re-called the 5' RACE reads; one entry per CDR3 protein, DNA not given. The sample spans under 500,000 distinct CDR3 sequences; the ten largest clones claim 6% to 8%. Sequencing used blood T cells: a sorted CD56 or NKG2C T cell subset, CD4+ or CD8+ T cells, or bulk PBMC T cells (not recorded which). The source of these receptors is a woman aged 18-70 years in good health. Both conserved end residues are part of each CDR3.

j_gene: TRBJ2-7
v_gene: TRBV7-9
CDR3aa: CASSLPARYEQYF

j_gene: TRBJ2-2
v_gene: TRBV6-5
CDR3aa: CASSYATGNTGELFF

j_gene: TRBJ2-7
v_gene: TRBV12-3/TRBV12-4
CDR3aa: CASSSDRVGEQYF

j_gene: TRBJ2-1
v_gene: TRBV6-2/TRBV6-3
CDR3aa: CASMRSGKGPYNEQFF

j_gene: TRBJ2-4
v_gene: TRBV11-2
CDR3aa: CASSLDLTGKDIQYF

j_gene: TRBJ1-2
v_gene: TRBV6-2/TRBV6-3
CDR3aa: CASSPGLSVDYGYTF

j_gene: TRBJ2-2
v_gene: TRBV5-1
CDR3aa: CASSHGLAGASGELFF

j_gene: TRBJ2-1
v_gene: TRBV7-2
CDR3aa: CASRDRTSGGDNEQFF

j_gene: TRBJ2-5
v_gene: TRBV7-9
CDR3aa: CASTPDGPNAQYF

j_gene: TRBJ1-2
v_gene: TRBV28
CDR3aa: CASSLRGPYGYTF

j_gene: TRBJ2-7
v_gene: TRBV7-8
CDR3aa: CASSSWTSGKMREQYF

j_gene: TRBJ2-3
v_gene: TRBV6-2/TRBV6-3
CDR3aa: CASSFSRGPDTQYF

j_gene: TRBJ1-1
v_gene: TRBV12-3/TRBV12-4
CDR3aa: CASSLIGNTEAFF

j_gene: TRBJ2-1
v_gene: TRBV28
CDR3aa: CASSFPLGVDEQFF

j_gene: TRBJ1-4
v_gene: TRBV18
CDR3aa: CASSPGADRGPEKLFF

j_gene: TRBJ2-3
v_gene: TRBV6-2/TRBV6-3
CDR3aa: CASSRLTTDTQYF

j_gene: TRBJ1-1
v_gene: TRBV7-9
CDR3aa: CASRLFEDTEAFF

j_gene: TRBJ2-1
v_gene: TRBV7-7
CDR3aa: CASSLAWEGEQFF

j_gene: TRBJ1-1
v_gene: TRBV6-1
CDR3aa: CASSDHRVNTEAFF

j_gene: TRBJ2-6
v_gene: TRBV19
CDR3aa: CASLRTGGFDGANVLTF

j_gene: TRBJ1-1
v_gene: TRBV7-8
CDR3aa: CASSSAGNTEAFF

j_gene: TRBJ2-1
v_gene: TRBV20-1
CDR3aa: CSAGSSGGANEQFF

j_gene: TRBJ2-2
v_gene: TRBV5-1
CDR3aa: CASSLLEEGTGELFF

j_gene: TRBJ2-1
v_gene: TRBV7-2
CDR3aa: CASSLQPTKVGNEQFF

j_gene: TRBJ2-1
v_gene: TRBV20-1
CDR3aa: CSADHRDKGYNEQFF

j_gene: TRBJ2-1
v_gene: TRBV20-1
CDR3aa: CSASGTSGRFEQFF

j_gene: TRBJ1-2
v_gene: TRBV7-8
CDR3aa: CASSPQPGGNGYTF

j_gene: TRBJ2-3
v_gene: TRBV28
CDR3aa: CASSFGGPDTQYF

j_gene: TRBJ2-1
v_gene: TRBV20-1
CDR3aa: CSARYFGTDDNEQFF

j_gene: TRBJ2-7
v_gene: TRBV4-3
CDR3aa: CASSQDRLRGYEQYF

j_gene: TRBJ2-7
v_gene: TRBV29-1
CDR3aa: CSSGDSYEQYF

j_gene: TRBJ2-7
v_gene: TRBV7-8
CDR3aa: CASSFTYEQYF

j_gene: TRBJ2-2
v_gene: TRBV9
CDR3aa: CASSVAGVTGELFF

j_gene: TRBJ1-1
v_gene: TRBV7-8
CDR3aa: CASSLLGDGKNTEAFF

j_gene: TRBJ1-4
v_gene: TRBV12-3/TRBV12-4
CDR3aa: CASSSGRATNEKLFF